One sample yielded the 26 T cell receptor beta chains listed below, sequenced in a study of blood T cell repertoires in COVID-19. Assay used: immunoSEQ multiplex PCR; TCRdb lists only in-frame clones, some missing. The data hold 490,000 or so clones, with approximately 90% observed a single time. The material sequenced was PBMCs or T cells enriched from blood (not recorded which). The source of these receptors is an older woman who had recovered from COVID-19.

The genes are TRBV28 and TRBJ1-5; the match to TRBD1 covers 10 bases. Germline V gene sequence: CDR1 MDHEN, CDR2 SYDVKM. V was pared by 4 bases and J by 4 bases, with 4 bases of the junction left unmatched. The CDR3 spans 15 residues. CDR3 loop: CASSSGQGFNQPQHF. CDR3 in DNA: TGTGCCAGCAGTTCGGGACAGGGGTTTAATCAGCCCCAGCATTTT.

The chain recombines TRBV10-1 with TRBJ2-2; D is ambiguous. Trimming cost V 6 bases and J 1 base, with 9 bases left between them. The germline V gene encodes CDR1 WNHNN and CDR2 SYGVQD (reference sequence). CDR3 length: 14 amino acids. CDR3 nucleotide sequence: TGCGCCAGCAGAGAGGCAGGGAACACCGGGGAGCTGTTTTTT. Translation gives CASREAGNTGELFF.

In its sample, this clone was seen a few times. The rearrangement uses TRBV5-5 and TRBJ2-6; D perhaps matches TRBD1 (6 bases). The germline V gene has CDR1 SGHKS and CDR2 YYEKEE (reference sequence). V dropped 6 bases and J dropped 0 bases, with 13 bases sitting between them. This CDR3 is 16 amino acids long. This CDR3 is CASIRTVPSGANVLTF. The CDR3 region has the DNA TGTGCCAGCATCAGGACAGTCCCCTCTGGGGCCAACGTCCTGACTTTC.

The chain recombines TRBV6-5 with TRBJ2-7, with D possibly TRBD2 on 5 matching bases. V lost 4 bases, J lost 3 bases, and 10 bases lay in between. The CDR3 spans 13 residues. Germline assignment: CDR1 MNHEY and CDR2 SVGAGI. The CDR3 sequence is CASSFGINYEQYF. CDR3 bases: TGTGCCAGCAGTTTCGGGATAAACTACGAGCAGTACTTC.

The rearrangement joins TRBV3-1 (or the pseudogene TRBV3-2) to TRBJ1-2, with D possibly TRBD1 on 6 matching bases. The germline V and J ends were trimmed by 4 bases and 4 bases, with 19 bases remaining between them. CDR1 and CDR2 from the germline V gene are LGHDT and YNNKEL (reference sequence). The CDR3 is made up of 16 amino acids. The CDR3 is CASSPRGGARVYGYTF. For the CDR3, the DNA is TGTGCCAGCAGCCCCCGGGGGGGGGCTCGTGTCTATGGCTACACCTTC.

The rearrangement links TRBV29-1 to TRBJ1-1; 8 positions match TRBD1. Unmatched junction bases numbered 3, after V lost 5 bases and J lost 4 bases. The CDR3 runs to 12 residues. Germline loops: CDR1 SQVTM, CDR2 ANQGSEA. The CDR3 sequence: CSVHRGTTEAFF. The DNA of the CDR3 is TGCAGCGTTCACAGGGGGACCACTGAAGCTTTCTTT.

The chain combines TRBV27 with TRBJ1-5; the D is unclear. This CDR3 spans 15 amino acids. V was pared by 5 bases and J by 5 bases, with 16 bases between. Germline lookup yields CDR1 MNHEY and CDR2 SMNVEV (reference sequence). The CDR3: CASSHTPRGDQPQHF. The DNA for the CDR3 is TGTGCCAGCAGTCACACACCCCGGGGAGATCAGCCCCAGCATTTT.

V gene TRBV6-1 combines with J gene TRBJ2-7, with a tentative D call TRBD1 (5 bases). Trimming cost V 1 base and J 4 bases, with 8 bases left between them. Germline loops: CDR1 MNHNS, CDR2 SASEGT. This CDR3 region has 13 residues. CDR3 residues: CASSEDRLYEQYV. CDR3 coding DNA: TGTGCCAGCAGTGAAGACAGGTTGTACGAGCAGTACGTC.

The V gene is TRBV12-5, the J gene TRBJ2-5; the match to TRBD1 covers 10 bases. CDR3 length: 16 amino acids. Unmatched junction bases numbered 6, after V lost 1 base and J lost 4 bases. Germline CDR1 LGHNT, CDR2 FRNRAP. Here the CDR3 reads CASGLAARTGGETQYF. In DNA, the CDR3 is TGTGCTAGTGGTTTGGCCGCCCGGACAGGGGGAGAGACCCAGTACTTC.

The rearrangement links TRBV19 to TRBJ1-6; no firm D call. The CDR3 consists of 14 residues. The V end was cut by 5 bases, the J end by 6 bases, with 11 bases between. Germline V lookup: CDR1 LNHDA, CDR2 SQIVND (reference sequence). The CDR3 nucleotides are TGTGCCAGTAGTCTGGGTCCGGGTAATTCACCCCTCCACTTT. Encoded protein: CASSLGPGNSPLHF.

The chain links TRBV3-1 (or the pseudogene TRBV3-2) to TRBJ2-1, with 9 nucleotides matching TRBD2. V gave up 1 base and J gave up 5 bases; unmatched junction bases: 3. This CDR3 contains 15 residues. Germline V gene data show CDR1 as LGHDT and CDR2 as YNNKEL (reference sequence). CDR3 nucleotides: TGTGCCAGCAGCCAAGTAGCGGGGGAGAACAATGAGCAGTTCTTC. Encoded protein: CASSQVAGENNEQFF.

The chain recombines TRBV28 with TRBJ2-6; D may be TRBD2 (5 bases). The V end was cut by 8 bases, the J end by 4 bases, with 15 bases between. Germline CDR1 is MDHEN and CDR2 is SYDVKM. This CDR3 has 15 amino acids. CDR3 DNA: TGTGCCAGCCGAAGCGCGGGCTCCGGGGCCAACGTCCTGACTTTC. The encoded protein is CASRSAGSGANVLTF.

Comments on this clone: Other DNA variants within this sample encode the same CDR3. This chain joins TRBV30 and TRBJ1-1, with D unclear. V was shortened by 2 bases and J by 3 bases, with 4 bases between the two germline ends. From germline, CDR1 is GTSNPN and CDR2 SVGIG (reference sequence). The CDR3 is 11 residues long. The CDR3 DNA sequence: TGTGCCTGGAGTCGCGACACTGAAGCTTTCTTT. Protein sequence: CAWSRDTEAFF.

This chain uses TRBV9 with TRBJ1-2; 7 nucleotides align to TRBD1. J was trimmed by 13 bases and V by 2 bases; bases with no gene match: 5. Germline values: CDR1 SGDLS, CDR2 YYNGEE. The CDR3 sequence is 11 residues long. The DNA of the CDR3 is TGTGCCAGCAGCGTCCAAGACAGGGTCACCTTC. It specifies CASSVQDRVTF. Using reference TRBV9 and TRBJ1-2 for the parts outside the CDR3, the full variable domain is DSGVTQTPKHLITATGQRVTLRCSPRSGDLSVYWYQQSLDQGLQFLIQYYNGEERAKGNILERFSAQQFPDLHSELNLSSLELGDSALYFCASSVQDRVTFGSGTRLTVV.

The rearrangement links TRBV11-2 to TRBJ2-3; a weak D match, TRBD1 (6 bases). The CDR3 is 13 amino acids. V lost 8 bases, J lost 2 bases, and 11 bases lay in between. Germline V gene lookup returns CDR1 SGHAT and CDR2 FQNNGV. In DNA form, the CDR3 reads TGTGCCAGCTCCAGGGGATCCACAGATACGCAGTATTTT. Protein sequence: CASSRGSTDTQYF.

The rearrangement uses TRBV12-3 or TRBV12-4 and TRBJ1-5; 9 positions agree with TRBD1. The CDR3 sequence is 12 residues long. V was clipped by 2 bases and J by 15 bases; unmatched bases: 5. CDR3 sequence: CASSLTGGQGHF. For the CDR3, the DNA is TGTGCCAGCAGTTTAACAGGGGGACAGGGGCATTTT.

The chain is built from TRBV12-5 and TRBJ1-2, with a weak D call TRBD1 (5 bases). This CDR3 has 13 residues. Trimming pared 6 bases from V and 8 bases from J, leaving 16 bases between. Germline V gene data show CDR1 as LGHNT and CDR2 as FRNRAP. CDR3 bases: TGTGCTAGTGGCAGGGTCTCCGGTCAGGGCTACACCTTC. This translates into CASGRVSGQGYTF.

The J gene is TRBJ2-7, the V gene TRBV6-5; tentative D call: TRBD2 (6 bases). V was shortened by 3 bases and J by 0 bases, with 12 bases between the two germline ends. In germline, CDR1 is MNHEY, CDR2 SVGAGI. The CDR3 extends over 15 amino acids. In DNA form, the CDR3 reads TGTGCCAGCAGTTATCAGGCGGGGAGCTCCTACGAGCAGTACTTC. It translates to CASSYQAGSSYEQYF.

This clone was seen just once. This rearrangement joins TRBV6-5 to TRBJ1-5, with 10 bases matching TRBD1. Looked up from germline, CDR1 is MNHEY and CDR2 is SVGAGI. The CDR3 extends over 15 amino acids. After removal of 8 bases from V and 5 bases from J, the junction contained 9 bases not matched to a gene. CDR3 coding DNA: TGTGCCAGCCGAATGGCCGGGACAGGGGATCAGCCCCAGCATTTT. Translated: CASRMAGTGDQPQHF.

The gene calls are TRBV10-1 and TRBJ2-6; 8 nucleotides line up with TRBD2. From germline, CDR1 is WNHNN and CDR2 SYGVQD (reference sequence). The V and J ends lost 6 bases and 2 bases, in that order; junction bases with no gene match: 3. The CDR3 consists of 15 residues. In DNA form, the CDR3 reads TGCGCCAGCAGCGACGGGAGGGCTGGGGCCAACGTCCTGACTTTC. This encodes CASSDGRAGANVLTF.

V gene TRBV6-5 combines with J gene TRBJ2-1; TRBD2 matches 14 bases. The CDR3 runs 13 residues. The germline gives CDR1 MNHEY, CDR2 SVGAGI. Germline trimming cut 7 bases from V and 10 bases from J; bases unmatched to any gene: 3. For the CDR3, the DNA is TGTGCCAGCAAGACTAGCGGGGGGGCGGAGCAGTTCTTC. The encoded protein is CASKTSGGAEQFF.

The V and J genes are TRBV2 and TRBJ2-7; possible D gene TRBD1, 6 bases. The V and J ends lost 5 bases and 3 bases respectively, with 14 bases between them. CDR3 size: 14 residues. The V gene's germline CDR1 is SNHLY and CDR2 FYNNEI. The CDR3 DNA is TGTGCCAGCAGTTTGGACAGCGGACTCTACGAGCAGTACTTC. Protein sequence: CASSLDSGLYEQYF.

This rearrangement joins TRBV11-2 to TRBJ2-2, with D perhaps matching TRBD1 (5 bases). Deletions cut 0 bases from V and 5 bases from J, with 10 bases between. This CDR3 spans 15 amino acids. CDR1 is SGHAT and CDR2 is FQNNGV in the germline V gene. This CDR3 reads CASSLEGRGTGELFF. DNA for the CDR3: TGTGCCAGCAGCTTAGAAGGAAGGGGTACCGGGGAGCTGTTTTTT. Variable domain in full (rest from reference TRBV11-2 and TRBJ2-2): EAGVAQSPRYKIIEKRQSVAFWCNPISGHATLYWYQQILGQGPKLLIQFQNNGVVDDSQLPKDRFSAERLKGVDSTLKIQPAKLEDSAVYLCASSLEGRGTGELFFGEGSRLTVL.

J is TRBJ2-7 and V is TRBV6-5; D gene unclear. Per the germline V gene, CDR1 is MNHEY and CDR2 is SVGAGI. The CDR3 is made up of 12 amino acids. Trimming left V 7 bases short and J 3 bases short, with 10 bases between. In nucleotides, the CDR3 is TGTGCCAGCAACGGCGGAATCTACGAGCAGTACGTC. Protein: CASNGGIYEQYV.

This clone came up a few times. CDR3 amino acids: CAISGQISGNTIYF. The DNA for the CDR3 is TGTGCCATCAGTGGACAGATCTCTGGAAACACCATATATTTT. J is TRBJ1-3 and V is TRBV10-3; TRBD1 might be the D (5 bases). CDR3 size: 14 residues. Per the germline V gene, CDR1 is ENHRY and CDR2 is SYGVKD. V lost 4 bases and J 0 bases, leaving 7 bases between the germline ends.

The chain recombines TRBV19 with TRBJ2-2; TRBD1 matches at 9 bases. The CDR3 runs 14 residues. V shed 10 bases, J shed 7 bases, and the junction held 10 bases outside the gene matches. Germline-derived CDR1 and CDR2 are LNHDA and SQIVND (reference sequence). CDR3 coding DNA: TGTGCCACTAGGGGGACAGGGCTAGGCGGGGAGCTGTTTTTT. Protein sequence: CATRGTGLGGELFF.